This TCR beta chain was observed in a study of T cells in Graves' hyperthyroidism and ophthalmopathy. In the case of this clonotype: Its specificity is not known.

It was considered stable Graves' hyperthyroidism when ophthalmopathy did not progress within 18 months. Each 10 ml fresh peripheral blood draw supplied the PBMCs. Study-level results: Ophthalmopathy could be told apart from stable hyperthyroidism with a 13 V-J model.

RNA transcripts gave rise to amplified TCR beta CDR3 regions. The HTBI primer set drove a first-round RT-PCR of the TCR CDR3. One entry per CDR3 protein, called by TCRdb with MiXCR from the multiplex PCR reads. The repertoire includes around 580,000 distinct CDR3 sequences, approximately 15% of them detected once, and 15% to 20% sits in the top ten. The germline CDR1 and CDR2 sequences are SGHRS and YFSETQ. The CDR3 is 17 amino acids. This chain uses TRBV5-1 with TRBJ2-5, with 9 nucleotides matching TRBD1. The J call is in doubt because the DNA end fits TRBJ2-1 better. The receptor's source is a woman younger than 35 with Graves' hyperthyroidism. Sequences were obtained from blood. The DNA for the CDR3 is TGCGCCAGCAGCTTACTAGGACAGGGGATCAGCCAAGAGACCCAGTTCTTC. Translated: CASSLLGQGISQETQFF.